One and the same sample provided the 31 T cell receptor beta chains below, sequenced in a study of blood T cell repertoires in COVID-19. The table came from immunoSEQ multiplex PCR; TCRdb's copy has only in-frame clones and leaves some out. The sample yields roughly 90,000 clones, about 89% seen once. Sample: peripheral blood. These receptors came from a man between 50 and 59 years old with COVID-19, enrolled during active disease.

The chain carries TRBV10-3 and TRBJ2-5; 8 nucleotides align to TRBD1. CDR3 length equals 15 residues. CDR1 ENHRY and CDR2 SYGVKD come from the germline V gene. V lost 6 bases, J lost 2 bases, and 8 bases stayed unmatched. The CDR3 is CAISQPTGGQETQYF. The DNA for the CDR3 is TGTGCCATCAGCCAACCAACAGGGGGTCAAGAGACCCAGTACTTC.

The CDR3 region is CATSDSPSSGGARDTQYF. The CDR3 bases are TGTGCCACCAGTGATTCGCCATCTAGCGGGGGGGCAAGAGATACGCAGTATTTT. The chain links TRBV24-1 to TRBJ2-3; 12 bases are shared with TRBD2. V dropped 2 bases and J dropped 5; count of bases not matched to a gene: 10. The CDR3 is 18 residues long. Germline CDR1 KGHDR, CDR2 SFDVKD.

V and J are TRBV7-6 and TRBJ2-2; 14 nucleotides agree with TRBD2. CDR1 is SGHVS and CDR2 is FNYEAQ in the germline V gene. The CDR3 loop spans 17 amino acids. The trim removed 3 bases at V and 5 bases at J, leaving 5 bases unmatched. The CDR3 is CASSLAGLAGGTGELFF. In DNA form, the CDR3 reads TGTGCCAGCAGCTTGGCTGGACTAGCGGGAGGTACCGGGGAGCTGTTTTTT.

The chain is built from TRBV2 and TRBJ1-5; 7 bases line up with TRBD1. The CDR3 extends over 14 amino acids. CDR1 is SNHLY and CDR2 is FYNNEI in the germline V gene. With V trimmed by 6 bases and J by 0 bases, 2 bases remained unmatched. The CDR3 bases are TGTGCCAGCAGGGGGGACAGTAGCAATCAGCCCCAGCATTTT. Encoded protein: CASRGDSSNQPQHF.

This clone was seen only a few times. This chain joins TRBV25-1 and TRBJ1-3; weak D call: TRBD1 (6 bases). The germline V and J ends were trimmed by 1 base and 4 bases, with 14 bases remaining between them. Germline loops: CDR1 MGHDK, CDR2 SYGVNS. There are 16 residues in the CDR3. The CDR3 reads CASSELQGSGGNTIYF. Here the CDR3 DNA reads TGTGCCAGCAGTGAATTACAGGGATCGGGCGGAAACACCATATATTTT.

The V gene is TRBV29-1, the J gene TRBJ1-2; 8 positions agree with TRBD1. CDR3 length: 15 amino acids. V gave up 2 bases and J gave up 5 bases; unmatched junction bases: 10. The V gene's germline CDR1 is SQVTM and CDR2 ANQGSEA. The CDR3 spells CSVELRGQDEYGYTF. The DNA of the CDR3 is TGCAGCGTTGAACTAAGGGGACAGGACGAGTATGGCTACACCTTC.

The chain is built from TRBV5-4 and TRBJ1-1; D may be TRBD1 (6 bases). Germline CDR1 SGHNT, CDR2 YYREEE (reference sequence). The length of the CDR3 is 17 residues. Trimming removed 0 bases at V and 0 bases at J, with 15 bases between. The CDR3 bases are TGTGCCAGCAGCTTGGTTAGGGGGGGTGGCGTGAACACTGAAGCTTTCTTT. Amino acids: CASSLVRGGGVNTEAFF.

The rearrangement uses TRBV5-1 and TRBJ1-1; TRBD1 is a possible D gene (6 bases). CDR3 length: 15 residues. The germline CDR1 and CDR2 sequences are SGHRS and YFSETQ. Trimming cost V 4 bases and J 4 bases, with 17 bases left between them. CDR3: CASSVQGLGSTEAFF. The DNA for the CDR3 is TGCGCCAGCAGCGTACAGGGTCTTGGTAGCACTGAAGCTTTCTTT.

The genes are TRBV27 and TRBJ2-2, with TRBD1 identical over 7 bases. This CDR3 has 13 residues. The trim removed 6 bases at V and 7 bases at J, leaving 5 bases unmatched. Germline V gene lookup returns CDR1 MNHEY and CDR2 SMNVEV (reference sequence). CDR3 amino acids: CASRPGGGGELFF. The CDR3 bases are TGTGCCAGCAGACCAGGGGGTGGCGGGGAGCTGTTTTTT.

V is TRBV19 and J is TRBJ1-2, with 7 bases lining up with TRBD1. This CDR3 has 13 residues. J gave up 9 bases and V 4 bases, and 8 bases lay outside the gene matches. Germline CDR1 reads LNHDA; CDR2 reads SQIVND (reference sequence). The CDR3 DNA sequence: TGTGCCAGTAGTACCAGGACAGGAACGAGCTACACCTTC. It codes for CASSTRTGTSYTF.

This clone has only a few counts. J is TRBJ1-2 and V is TRBV19; the D gene is possibly TRBD1 (5 bases). This CDR3 spans 14 amino acids. CDR1 is LNHDA, CDR2 SQIVND, per germline (reference sequence). Trimming removed 0 bases at V and 6 bases at J, with 11 bases between. CDR3 bases: TGTGCCAGTAGTATAGATCGGCAGGGCAATGGCTACACCTTC. It is translated as CASSIDRQGNGYTF.

The chain couples TRBV10-3 to TRBJ1-1; 8 bases agree with TRBD1. V gave up 5 bases and J gave up 1 base; unmatched junction bases: 6. This CDR3 is 15 amino acids long. The germline gives CDR1 ENHRY, CDR2 SYGVKD. The CDR3 loop is CAISPTGGKNTEAFF. CDR3 DNA: TGTGCCATCAGTCCAACAGGGGGGAAGAACACTGAAGCTTTCTTT.

This chain connects TRBV5-1 to TRBJ2-7; D not certain. V was trimmed by 4 bases and J by 0 bases, leaving 14 bases between them. The CDR3 extends over 15 amino acids. CDR1 and CDR2 (germline): SGHRS, YFSETQ. CDR3 DNA: TGCGCCAGCAGCCCTGCCAGTACTAACTCCTACGAGCAGTACTTC. It codes for CASSPASTNSYEQYF.

The rearrangement uses TRBV5-1 and TRBJ1-3; 9 bases fit TRBD1. The CDR3 has 15 amino acids. Losses at the gene ends were 4 bases for V and 2 bases for J; bases not matched to a gene: 4. Looked up from germline, CDR1 is SGHRS and CDR2 is YFSETQ. CDR3: CASSSTGGTGNTIYF. In nucleotides, the CDR3 is TGCGCCAGCAGCAGTACAGGGGGCACTGGAAACACCATATATTTT.

The chain recombines TRBV2 with TRBJ2-5, with D unclear. Germline V CDR1 and CDR2: SNHLY, FYNNEI. This CDR3 is built from 14 residues. Between the trimmed V and J ends, which lost 5 bases and 1 base, there was a span of 11 bases. CDR3 loop: CASSRGSVQETQYF. DNA for the CDR3: TGTGCCAGCAGTAGAGGCAGCGTCCAAGAGACCCAGTACTTC.

This chain uses TRBV11-2 with TRBJ2-3; tentatively, D is TRBD1 (6 bases). Germline lookup yields CDR1 SGHAT and CDR2 FQNNGV. The CDR3 extends over 13 amino acids. V was trimmed by 6 bases and J by 5 bases, leaving 12 bases between them. In DNA form, the CDR3 reads TGTGCCAGCAGGAAACAGGGTATAGATACGCAGTATTTT. Translating it yields CASRKQGIDTQYF.

The chain couples TRBV5-5 to TRBJ2-7; weak D call: TRBD1 (5 bases). CDR3 length equals 11 residues. V was shortened by 4 bases and J by 6 bases, with 8 bases between the two germline ends. Germline-derived CDR1 and CDR2 are SGHKS and YYEKEE (reference sequence). The CDR3 nucleotides are TGTGCCAGCAGCGGGGCTCCCGAGCAGTACTTC. Translation: CASSGAPEQYF.

The V gene is TRBV29-1, the J gene TRBJ1-5; 8 nucleotides agree with TRBD1. Germline CDR1 and CDR2: SQVTM and ANQGSEA. The CDR3 covers 13 residues. V shed 7 bases, J shed 5 bases, and the junction held 7 bases outside the gene matches. The CDR3 sequence: CSAATGVDQPQHF. The CDR3 bases are TGCAGCGCCGCGACAGGGGTGGATCAGCCCCAGCATTTT.

This clone was observed once. The CDR3 protein is CASSVGTGGYEKLFF. The DNA for the CDR3 is TGTGCCAGCAGCGTAGGGACAGGGGGCTATGAAAAACTGTTTTTT. V and J are TRBV9 and TRBJ1-4, with 11 bases aligning to TRBD1. V lost 0 bases to trimming and J lost 6 bases; unmatched junction nucleotides: 1. Germline V CDR1 and CDR2: SGDLS, YYNGEE. This CDR3 region has 15 residues.

This rearrangement joins TRBV5-4 to TRBJ1-2; TRBD1 matches at 9 bases. Germline trimming cut 4 bases from V and 4 bases from J; bases unmatched to any gene: 5. The CDR3 has 14 amino acids. In germline, CDR1 is SGHNT, CDR2 YYREEE (reference sequence). The CDR3 reads CASSPGQGSYGYTF. CDR3 sequence (DNA): TGTGCCAGCAGCCCGGGACAGGGCTCCTATGGCTACACCTTC. Based on the CDR3 plus reference TRBV5-4 and TRBJ1-2, the full variable domain is ETGVTQSPTHLIKTRGQQVTLRCSSQSGHNTVSWYQQALGQGPQFIFQYYREEENGRGNFPPRFSGLQFPNYSSELNVNALELDDSALYLCASSPGQGSYGYTFGSGTRLTVV.

The chain links TRBV5-4 to TRBJ1-2, with D maybe TRBD1 (6 bases). The V and J ends lost 4 bases and 7 bases respectively, with 14 bases between them. This CDR3 region has 13 residues. Germline values: CDR1 SGHNT, CDR2 YYREEE (reference sequence). The CDR3 reads CASSAQGMGGYTF. For the CDR3, the DNA is TGTGCCAGCAGCGCACAGGGAATGGGTGGCTACACCTTC. The variable domain in full, completed from reference TRBV5-4 and TRBJ1-2, reads ETGVTQSPTHLIKTRGQQVTLRCSSQSGHNTVSWYQQALGQGPQFIFQYYREEENGRGNFPPRFSGLQFPNYSSELNVNALELDDSALYLCASSAQGMGGYTFGSGTRLTVV.

V and J are TRBV11-2 and TRBJ2-7, with 10 bases fitting TRBD2. J lost 3 bases, V lost 5 bases, and 13 bases had no gene match. Germline CDR1 reads SGHAT; CDR2 reads FQNNGV. This CDR3 spans 17 amino acids. Here the CDR3 DNA reads TGTGCCAGCAGCATCGGTTCCCGCCTAGCGGGGGTCTACGAGCAGTACTTC. Translating gives CASSIGSRLAGVYEQYF. The variable domain in full, with the rest retrieved from reference TRBV11-2 and TRBJ2-7, is EAGVAQSPRYKIIEKRQSVAFWCNPISGHATLYWYQQILGQGPKLLIQFQNNGVVDDSQLPKDRFSAERLKGVDSTLKIQPAKLEDSAVYLCASSIGSRLAGVYEQYFGPGTRLTVT.

The chain couples TRBV4-1 to TRBJ2-2; D ambiguous. The CDR3 covers 13 residues. V was clipped by 0 bases and J by 6 bases, with 5 bases between them. Germline CDR1 is MGHRA and CDR2 is YSYEKL. The CDR3 nucleotides read TGCGCCAGCAGCCAAGAGGCCGCCGGGGAGCTGTTTTTT. Residues: CASSQEAAGELFF.

The CDR3 sequence: CASSERAGHTEAFF. The CDR3 nucleotides are TGTGCCAGCAGTGAAAGGGCAGGGCACACTGAAGCTTTCTTT. V is TRBV6-1 and J is TRBJ1-1, with D possibly matching TRBD1 (5 bases). Germline V gene sequence: CDR1 MNHNS, CDR2 SASEGT. CDR3 size: 14 residues. V shed 2 bases and J shed 3 bases, with 10 bases lying between them.

The rearrangement joins TRBV13 to TRBJ2-3, with 8 bases lining up with TRBD2. The CDR3 sequence is 15 residues long. V lost 1 base, J lost 3 bases, and 3 bases stayed unmatched. Germline lookup yields CDR1 PRHDT and CDR2 FYEKMQ (reference sequence). The CDR3 DNA reads as TGTGCCAGCAGCTTAGCGGGACTAGTAACAGATACGCAGTATTTT. Its translation is CASSLAGLVTDTQYF.

This sequence joins TRBV5-1 and TRBJ2-1; 10 bases agree with TRBD2. Germline CDR1 SGHRS, CDR2 YFSETQ. This CDR3 region has 15 residues. Trimming cost V 2 bases and J 9 bases; bases outside gene matches: 8. CDR3 region: CASSFSSGGAVEQFF. The CDR3 DNA reads TGCGCCAGCAGCTTCTCCAGCGGGGGGGCGGTTGAGCAGTTCTTC.

This clone has more than one count but fewer than ten. This sequence joins TRBV5-5 and TRBJ1-2, with 9 bases matching TRBD1. Unmatched junction bases numbered 9, after V lost 7 bases and J lost 2 bases. Germline V gene data show CDR1 as SGHKS and CDR2 as YYEKEE (reference sequence). The CDR3 contains 15 residues. As DNA, the CDR3 is TGTGCCAGCCACGAACAGGGGGCGTTGAACTATGGCTACACCTTC. It encodes CASHEQGALNYGYTF.

V usage is TRBV7-6 and J usage is TRBJ2-3; a possible D gene is TRBD2 (6 bases). Per the germline V gene, CDR1 is SGHVS and CDR2 is FNYEAQ. Trimming took off 1 base at V and 1 base at J, with 18 bases between the two ends. This CDR3 spans 18 amino acids. The CDR3 reads CASSLGQGSGGGTDTQYF. CDR3 DNA sequence: TGTGCCAGCAGCTTAGGGCAGGGCTCAGGAGGGGGCACAGATACGCAGTATTTT.

The chain links TRBV3-1 (or the pseudogene TRBV3-2) to TRBJ2-7, with D perhaps matching TRBD2 (5 bases). Trimming took 3 bases from V and 5 from J, leaving 11 bases between them. Germline CDR1 LGHDT, CDR2 YNNKEL (reference sequence). This CDR3 is built from 13 residues. The CDR3 is CASSQAGRNEQYF. The CDR3 DNA follows: TGTGCCAGCAGCCAGGCGGGTCGAAACGAGCAGTACTTC.

The chain is built from TRBV12-3 or TRBV12-4 and TRBJ1-2; D not resolved. V lost 6 bases and J lost 2, with 7 bases in between. The CDR3 consists of 12 residues. CDR3: CASSYSNYGYTF. The CDR3 coding sequence is TGTGCCAGCAGCTACTCAAACTATGGCTACACCTTC.

The chain links TRBV30 to TRBJ2-7; tentatively, D is TRBD1 (5 bases). V was clipped by 2 bases and J by 2 bases, with 10 bases between them. This CDR3 has 13 residues. Per the germline V gene, CDR1 is GTSNPN and CDR2 is SVGIG (reference sequence). CDR3 loop: CAWSPGPPYEQYF. The CDR3 bases are TGTGCCTGGAGTCCAGGGCCGCCCTACGAGCAGTACTTC.